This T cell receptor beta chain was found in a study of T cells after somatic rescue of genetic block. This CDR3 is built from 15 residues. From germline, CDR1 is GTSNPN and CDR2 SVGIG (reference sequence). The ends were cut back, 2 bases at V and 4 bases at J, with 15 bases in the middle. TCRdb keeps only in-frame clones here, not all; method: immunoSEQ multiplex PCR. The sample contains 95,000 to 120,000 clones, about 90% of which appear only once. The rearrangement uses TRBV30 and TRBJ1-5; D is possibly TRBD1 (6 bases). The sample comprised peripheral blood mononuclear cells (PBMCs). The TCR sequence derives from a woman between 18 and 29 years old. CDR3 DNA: TGTGCCTGGAGTTACAGAGAGGGGGGGAATCAGCCCCAGCATTTT. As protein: CAWSYREGGNQPQHF.